This T cell receptor (beta chain) emerged from a study of CD8 T cells in ankylosing spondylitis. Overall study results and limits: Disease-linked clones had a CD8+ phenotype and relatively low frequency in peripheral blood. Matched ankylosing spondylitis synovial fluid reportedly showed significant enrichment of disease-linked clones. Eight or nine highly homologous variants formed a TCR beta motif that appeared characteristic of ankylosing spondylitis blood.

The CDR3 contains 11 residues. Germline V gives CDR1 SNHLY, CDR2 FYNNEI. Trimming stripped 5 bases from V and 11 bases from J, with 12 bases between. About this clonotype: Its specificity is unknown.

Quantitative 5'-RACE was performed with molecular barcodes, and it yielded the TCR beta libraries. TCRdb reprocessed the 5' RACE reads via MiXCR and lists one record per CDR3 protein. Of hundreds of thousands of distinct CDR3 sequences listed, under 25% are singletons. The clonotype comes from a female donor with ankylosing spondylitis or in good health (not recorded which). Sequenced sample: blood, either unsorted or a sorted T cell fraction (not recorded which). The chain combines TRBV2 with TRBJ1-1; no definite D call. CDR3 loop: CASSTGIEAFF. The CDR3 nucleotides read TGTGCCAGCAGTACCGGTATTGAGGCTTTCTTT.